In this sample, the clone carrying this T cell receptor beta chain turned up a few times. What it binds is unknown. This record comes from a study of OX40 agonist ivuxolimab in advanced cancers. Study-level results: In CD8+ T cells, expanded clones were on average more numerous than in CD4+.

The CDR3 is 16 amino acids. The J segment lost 4 bases and the V segment lost 5 bases, leaving 10 bases of the junction unmatched. Germline V CDR1 and CDR2: KGHSH, LQKENI. Produced via immunoSEQ multiplex PCR; TCRdb's table is partial and in-frame only. The sample yields over 60,000 clones, about 85% seen once. The rearrangement joins TRBV18 to TRBJ2-3, with 9 nucleotides matching TRBD2. The sample was CD4+ or CD8+ T cells sorted from blood, taken in a trial of the OX40 agonist ivuxolimab. The sequence was collected from an adult with an advanced solid tumor such as melanoma, head and neck, liver or kidney cancer. The CDR3 bases are TGTGCCAGCTCAAGGCTAGCGGGGAGAGTGGCAGATACGCAGTATTTT. Translation gives CASSRLAGRVADTQYF.